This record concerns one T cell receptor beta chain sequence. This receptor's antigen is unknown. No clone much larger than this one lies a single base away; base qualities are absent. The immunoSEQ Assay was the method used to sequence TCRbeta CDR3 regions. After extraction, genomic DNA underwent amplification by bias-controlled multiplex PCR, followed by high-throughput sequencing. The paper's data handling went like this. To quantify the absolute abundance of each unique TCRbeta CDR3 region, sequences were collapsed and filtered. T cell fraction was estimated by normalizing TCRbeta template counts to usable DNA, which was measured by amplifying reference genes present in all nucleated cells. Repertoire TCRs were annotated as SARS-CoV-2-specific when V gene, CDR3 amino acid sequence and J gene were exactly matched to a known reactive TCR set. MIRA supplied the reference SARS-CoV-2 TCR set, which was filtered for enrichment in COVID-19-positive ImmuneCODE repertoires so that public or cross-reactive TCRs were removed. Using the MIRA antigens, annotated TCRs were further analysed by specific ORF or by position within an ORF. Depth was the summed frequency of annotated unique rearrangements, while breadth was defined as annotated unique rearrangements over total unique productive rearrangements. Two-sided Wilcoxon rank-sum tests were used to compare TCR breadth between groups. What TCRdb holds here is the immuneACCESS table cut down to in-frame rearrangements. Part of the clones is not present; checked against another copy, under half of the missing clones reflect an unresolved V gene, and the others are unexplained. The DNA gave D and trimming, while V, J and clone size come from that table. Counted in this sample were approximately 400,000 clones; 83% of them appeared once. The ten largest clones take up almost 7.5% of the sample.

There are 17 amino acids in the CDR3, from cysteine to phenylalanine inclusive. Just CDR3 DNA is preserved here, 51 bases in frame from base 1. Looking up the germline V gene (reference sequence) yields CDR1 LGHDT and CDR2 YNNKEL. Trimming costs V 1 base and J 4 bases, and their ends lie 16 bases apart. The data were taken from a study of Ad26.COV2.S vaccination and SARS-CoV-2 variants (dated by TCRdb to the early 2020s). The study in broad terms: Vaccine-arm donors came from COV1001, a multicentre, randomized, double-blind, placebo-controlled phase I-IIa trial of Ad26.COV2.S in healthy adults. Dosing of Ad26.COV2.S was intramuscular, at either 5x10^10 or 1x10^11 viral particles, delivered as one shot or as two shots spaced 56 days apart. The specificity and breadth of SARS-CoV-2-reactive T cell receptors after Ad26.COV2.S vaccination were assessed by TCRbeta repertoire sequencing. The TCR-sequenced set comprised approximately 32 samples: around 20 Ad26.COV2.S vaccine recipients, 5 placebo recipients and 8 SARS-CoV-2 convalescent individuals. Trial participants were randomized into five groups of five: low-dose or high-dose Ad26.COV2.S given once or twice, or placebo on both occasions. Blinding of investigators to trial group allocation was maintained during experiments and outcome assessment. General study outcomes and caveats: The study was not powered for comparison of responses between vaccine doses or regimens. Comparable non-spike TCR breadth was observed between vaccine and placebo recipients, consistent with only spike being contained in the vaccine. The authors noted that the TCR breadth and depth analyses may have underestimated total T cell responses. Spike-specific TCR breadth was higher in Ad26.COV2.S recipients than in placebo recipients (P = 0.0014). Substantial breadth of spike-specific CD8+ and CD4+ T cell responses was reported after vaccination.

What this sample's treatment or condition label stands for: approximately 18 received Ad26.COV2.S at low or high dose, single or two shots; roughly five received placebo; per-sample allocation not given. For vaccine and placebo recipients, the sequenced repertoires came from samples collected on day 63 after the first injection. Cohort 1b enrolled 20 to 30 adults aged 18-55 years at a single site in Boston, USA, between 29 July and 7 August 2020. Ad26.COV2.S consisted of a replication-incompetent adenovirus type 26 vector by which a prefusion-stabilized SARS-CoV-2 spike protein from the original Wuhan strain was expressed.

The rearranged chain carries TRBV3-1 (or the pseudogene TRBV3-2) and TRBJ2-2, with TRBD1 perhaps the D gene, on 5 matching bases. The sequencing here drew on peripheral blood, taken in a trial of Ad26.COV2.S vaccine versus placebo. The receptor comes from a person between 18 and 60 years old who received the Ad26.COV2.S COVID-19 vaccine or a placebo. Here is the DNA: TGTGCCAGCAGCCAAGCCTCTCTCATGACAGCCACCGGGGAGCTGTTTTTT. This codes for CASSQASLMTATGELFF.